The T cell receptor beta chain under discussion was sequenced for a study of blood T cell repertoires in COVID-19. Study-wide background: Researchers got acute and convalescent COVID-19 samples from the United States, Italy and Spain. From T cells, B-cell-depleted T cells, or PBMCs came the material, which was cDNA or gDNA.

The CDR3 consists of 15 residues. Trimming took 5 bases from V and 0 from J; bases not matched to a gene: 3. Germline assignment: CDR1 MNHEY and CDR2 SVGAGI. Authors' analysis steps: Counts of nucleated cells, estimated from reference gene primer amplification, were obtained. Clones were sequenced by immunoSEQ multiplex PCR, and TCRdb holds only the in-frame ones, with some missing. Clonal size and the V and J genes are those of that table, whereas D and trimming came from the DNA. Among some 83,000 clones listed, 81% were seen once. The genes are TRBV6-5 and TRBJ2-2; TRBD1 agrees at 7 bases. The sequenced sample was peripheral blood. The origin of this receptor is a man older than 75 with acute or convalescent COVID-19. The CDR3 is CASSRQGSNTGELFF. CDR3 in DNA: TGTGCCAGCAGTAGACAGGGATCGAACACCGGGGAGCTGTTTTTT.